A single sample is the source of the 23 T cell receptor beta chains below, sequenced in a study of identical twins. TCRdb itself ran the 5' RACE reads through MiXCR, one entry per CDR3 protein. The sample lists roughly 540,000 distinct CDR3 sequences, roughly 21% occurring once. These data are also associated with another study on T cells expressing NK-cell markers.

Sequenced sample: CD4+ T cells sorted from blood. The receptors stem from a woman between 18 and 29 years old in good health.

The V gene is TRBV6-2 or TRBV6-3, the J gene TRBJ2-7; D is ambiguous. The CDR3 runs 13 residues. Per the germline V gene, CDR1 is MNHEY and CDR2 is SVGEGT. Trimming removed 0 bases at V and 8 bases at J, with 11 bases between. CDR3 nucleotide sequence: TGTGCCAGCAGTTACTCGGAGAAGGCCCAGCAGTACTTC. Translation: CASSYSEKAQQYF.

This clonotype was counted ten times or more. This sequence joins TRBV12-3 or TRBV12-4 and TRBJ2-7; the D is unclear. V lost 5 bases and J 5 bases, leaving 13 bases between the germline ends. This CDR3 is built from 13 residues. For the CDR3, the DNA is TGTGCCAGCAGTGCTCCGGACGTAAACGAGCAGTACTTC. As protein: CASSAPDVNEQYF.

This clonotype was detected a few times. The chain recombines TRBV20-1 with TRBJ1-5; the D is unclear. This CDR3 spans 13 amino acids. CDR1 and CDR2 (germline): DFQATT, SNEGSKA (reference sequence). The V gene lost 6 bases and the J gene lost 5 bases, with 14 bases spanning the gap. The chain's CDR3 is CSAQDGGYQPQHF. The CDR3 DNA is TGCAGTGCGCAGGACGGAGGTTATCAGCCCCAGCATTTT.

This chain connects TRBV29-1 to TRBJ2-5; TRBD1 matches at 9 bases. Germline lookup yields CDR1 SQVTM and CDR2 ANQGSEA. The trim removed 7 bases at V and 5 bases at J, leaving 5 bases unmatched. CDR3 size: 12 residues. The CDR3 is CSGGQGDETQYF. In nucleotides, the CDR3 is TGCAGCGGGGGACAGGGAGACGAGACCCAGTACTTC.

In its sample, this clonotype was seen a few times. The CDR3 DNA is TGTGCCAGCAGCTTGTCGACTAGCGGGAATCGGGAGCTGTTTTTT. Translation: CASSLSTSGNRELFF. V and J are TRBV7-9 and TRBJ2-2, with 11 nucleotides matching TRBD2. This CDR3 is built from 15 residues. Germline CDR1 and CDR2: SEHNR and FQNEAQ (reference sequence). J was trimmed by 9 bases and V by 3 bases; bases with no gene match: 6.

This clonotype was observed a few times. The rearrangement links TRBV5-6 to TRBJ2-2, with 7 bases aligning to TRBD1. The CDR3 length is 15 residues. CDR1 and CDR2 (germline): SGHDT, YYEEEE. V dropped 5 bases and J dropped 4; count of bases not matched to a gene: 8. This chain's CDR3 is CASRTKGASTGELFF. CDR3 nucleotide sequence: TGTGCCAGCAGGACCAAGGGGGCTAGCACCGGGGAGCTGTTTTTT.

This clonotype came up a few times. This chain links TRBV21-1 with TRBJ2-5; the DNA was not used to check the table's D call, TRBD1. TRBV21-1 is a known pseudogene. The CDR3 sequence is 14 residues long. Here the CDR3 reads CASSKKAGTETQYF. In DNA, the CDR3 is TGTGCCAGCAGCAAAAAGGCGGGGACAGAGACCCAGTACTTC.

This clonotype was seen repeatedly, ten times or more. The chain links TRBV29-1 to TRBJ1-1, with D perhaps TRBD1 (6 bases). CDR3 length: 12 amino acids. Germline lookup yields CDR1 SQVTM and CDR2 ANQGSEA. V dropped 7 bases and J dropped 5 bases, with 14 bases sitting between them. The CDR3 sequence is CSAKQGGTEAFF. The CDR3, as DNA: TGCAGCGCCAAACAGGGCGGGACTGAAGCTTTCTTT.

The V gene is TRBV20-1, the J gene TRBJ2-1; no firm D call. Germline CDR1 and CDR2: DFQATT and SNEGSKA (reference sequence). The CDR3 totals 12 residues. Trimming removed 1 base at V and 6 bases at J, with 7 bases between. The CDR3 region has the DNA TGCAGTGCTAGAGGCCCTGTCAATGAGCAGTTCTTC. Amino acids: CSARGPVNEQFF.

The rearrangement links TRBV5-4 to TRBJ2-3; the match to TRBD2 covers 7 bases. Unmatched junction bases numbered 4, after V lost 2 bases and J lost 4 bases. The CDR3 runs 14 residues. CDR1 and CDR2 from the germline V gene are SGHNT and YYREEE (reference sequence). As DNA, the CDR3 is TGTGCCAGCAGCTTTTCAGCGGGGTCAGATACGCAGTATTTT. Its translation is CASSFSAGSDTQYF.

The gene calls are TRBV20-1 and TRBJ2-7; 11 bases line up with TRBD2. V lost 2 bases to trimming and J lost 5 bases; unmatched junction nucleotides: 5. The CDR3 is 14 amino acids. In germline, CDR1 is DFQATT, CDR2 SNEGSKA (reference sequence). CDR3 nucleotides: TGCAGTGCTAGATATAGCGGGAGGGCCGACGAGCAGTACTTC. Its protein is CSARYSGRADEQYF.

This clonotype came up a few times. This sequence joins TRBV7-9 and TRBJ2-7, with TRBD1 as a possible D gene (5 bases). The germline V and J ends were trimmed by 3 bases and 6 bases, with 12 bases remaining between them. Germline V gene data show CDR1 as SEHNR and CDR2 as FQNEAQ (reference sequence). The CDR3 is 13 residues long. For the CDR3, the DNA is TGTGCCAGCAGCTTTTCAGGGTTGTCCGAGCAGTACTTC. Its translation: CASSFSGLSEQYF.

The J gene is TRBJ1-2, the V gene TRBV6-5; D unclear. This CDR3 has 16 residues. Trimming removed 4 bases from V and 4 bases from J, with 19 bases in between. CDR1 is MNHEY, CDR2 SVGAGI, per germline. In nucleotides, the CDR3 is TGTGCCAGCAGTTCCGACCAGCATTTAACCCTCTATGGCTACACCTTC. This gives the protein CASSSDQHLTLYGYTF.

This clonotype was seen more than once but under ten times. The chain carries TRBV7-2 and TRBJ2-5; tentatively, D is TRBD2 (5 bases). Germline assignment: CDR1 SGHTA and CDR2 FQGNSA. Trimming cost V 3 bases and J 1 base, with 12 bases left between them. This CDR3 has 15 residues. CDR3 nucleotides: TGTGCCAGCAGCTTCAGGACTCACCCCCAAGAGACCCAGTACTTC. This translates into CASSFRTHPQETQYF.

This clonotype was counted a few times. The chain uses TRBV4-3 and TRBJ2-7; TRBD1 matches at 10 bases. The V and J ends lost 2 bases and 1 base, in that order; junction bases with no gene match: 14. The CDR3 is made up of 19 amino acids. Germline CDR1 LGHNA, CDR2 YSLEER. The CDR3 region is CASSQLTGGRAGDSYEQYF. DNA for the CDR3: TGCGCCAGCAGCCAATTGACAGGGGGCAGAGCGGGCGATTCCTACGAGCAGTACTTC.

This clonotype was found many times. The chain couples TRBV6-1 to TRBJ1-2, with D tentatively TRBD1 (5 bases). This CDR3 has 14 amino acids. The V gene lost 6 bases and the J gene lost 4 bases, with 15 bases spanning the gap. The germline gives CDR1 MNHNS, CDR2 SASEGT. CDR3 loop: CASRPSGQGYGYTF. Here the CDR3 DNA reads TGTGCCAGCAGACCCTCGGGCCAGGGCTATGGCTACACCTTC.

This clonotype has just a few counts. This sequence joins TRBV10-3 and TRBJ2-3; no clear D. This CDR3 is built from 15 residues. V was pared by 4 bases and J by 2 bases, with 13 bases between. The V gene's germline CDR1 is ENHRY and CDR2 SYGVKD. This CDR3 reads CAISARGQFTDTQYF. The CDR3 DNA sequence: TGTGCCATCAGTGCGAGAGGCCAGTTCACAGATACGCAGTATTTT.

The sample holds a few counts of this clonotype. This chain connects TRBV4-1 to TRBJ2-5; D unresolved. V was clipped by 1 base and J by 4 bases, with 10 bases between them. The CDR3 totals 14 residues. Germline lookup yields CDR1 MGHRA and CDR2 YSYEKL. The CDR3 spells CASSQVASLETQYF. Written as DNA, the CDR3 is TGCGCCAGCAGCCAAGTTGCGAGCTTAGAGACCCAGTACTTC.

The sample holds a few counts of this clonotype. This rearrangement joins TRBV20-1 to TRBJ2-3; 8 bases are shared with TRBD2. The V and J ends lost 5 bases and 8 bases, in that order; junction bases with no gene match: 9. The CDR3 has 13 amino acids. Germline V gives CDR1 DFQATT, CDR2 SNEGSKA (reference sequence). The CDR3 here is CSAPSGGLSTQYF. CDR3 sequence (DNA): TGCAGTGCTCCCAGCGGGGGACTTAGTACGCAGTATTTT.

This clonotype has more than one count but fewer than ten. This sequence joins TRBV30 and TRBJ2-7; 9 bases fit TRBD1. This CDR3 has 13 residues. Trimming at V came to 2 bases and at J to 6 bases, leaving 5 bases not matched to a gene. CDR1 and CDR2 from the germline V gene are GTSNPN and SVGIG (reference sequence). In DNA form, the CDR3 reads TGTGCCTGGAGTAGGGGGACAGGGTTCGAGCAGTACTTC. Protein product: CAWSRGTGFEQYF. Variable domain in full (rest from reference TRBV30 and TRBJ2-7): SQTIHQWPATLVQPVGSPLSLECTVEGTSNPNLYWYRQAAGRGLQLLFYSVGIGQISSEVPQNLSASRPQDRQFILSSKKLLLSDSGFYLCAWSRGTGFEQYFGPGTRLTVT.

The chain recombines TRBV18 with TRBJ1-1, with 10 bases aligning to TRBD1. Germline V gene data show CDR1 as KGHSH and CDR2 as LQKENI. Losses at the gene ends were 3 bases for V and 4 bases for J; bases not matched to a gene: 17. The CDR3 consists of 19 residues. CDR3 DNA sequence: TGTGCCAGCTCACCCGGTCTTGGGACAGGGGCAAGTGAGGGCACTGAAGCTTTCTTT. The encoded protein is CASSPGLGTGASEGTEAFF.

V is TRBV5-1 and J is TRBJ2-3; D is perhaps TRBD2 (5 bases). V was clipped by 1 base and J by 1 base, with 13 bases between them. Germline values: CDR1 SGHRS, CDR2 YFSETQ. The CDR3 runs 16 residues. CDR3: CASSLSGGPGTDTQYF. DNA for the CDR3: TGCGCCAGCAGCTTGAGTGGAGGTCCTGGCACAGATACGCAGTATTTT.

The rearrangement links TRBV29-1 to TRBJ1-5; 7 bases agree with TRBD1. V dropped 6 bases and J dropped 5; count of bases not matched to a gene: 10. The germline V gene encodes CDR1 SQVTM and CDR2 ANQGSEA. The CDR3 is 14 residues long. This CDR3 is CSVAEGARDQPQHF. For the CDR3, the DNA is TGCAGCGTAGCGGAGGGGGCCCGCGATCAGCCCCAGCATTTT. The variable domain in full, with the rest retrieved from reference TRBV29-1 and TRBJ1-5, is SAVISQKPSRDICQRGTSLTIQCQVDSQVTMMFWYRQQPGQSLTLIATANQGSEATYESGFVIDKFPISRPNLTFSTLTVSNMSPEDSSIYLCSVAEGARDQPQHFGDGTRLSIL.